These 19 T cell receptor beta chains share one sample of origin, sequenced in a study of post-analysis software for immune sequencing data. General study results and limits: Controls had lower frequencies than patients of 4 or 5 TRBV segments, which included TRBV5-6, TRBV5-1 and TRBV20-1.

These receptors have no identified antigens. Carried by the TCR beta cDNA libraries were unique molecular identifiers. TCRdb called the PCR reads again in MiXCR, with one record for every CDR3 protein. The sample consists of 450,000 or so distinct CDR3 sequences, nearly 45% of them appearing once. The material sequenced was blood. These receptors originate from a girl aged 10-17 years with multiple sclerosis.

This clonotype was counted only a few times. The chain carries TRBV9 and TRBJ2-7, with 11 bases aligning to TRBD2. The length of the CDR3 is 15 residues. Trimming took 3 bases from V and 2 from J; bases not matched to a gene: 4. Per the germline V gene, CDR1 is SGDLS and CDR2 is YYNGEE. The CDR3 here is CASSAGTSGPYEQYF. CDR3 DNA sequence: TGTGCCAGCAGCGCCGGGACTAGCGGTCCCTACGAGCAGTACTTC.

V gene TRBV6-5 combines with J gene TRBJ1-1, with D possibly matching TRBD1 (5 bases). Between the trimmed V and J ends, which lost 5 bases and 11 bases, there was a span of 12 bases. The CDR3 is made up of 11 amino acids. From germline, CDR1 is MNHEY and CDR2 SVGAGI. The CDR3 DNA sequence: TGTGCCAGCAGTGACAGAAACAGGGCTTTCTTT. Encoded protein: CASSDRNRAFF.

This rearrangement joins TRBV11-2 to TRBJ2-1, with 9 nucleotides matching TRBD1. V shed 5 bases and J 7 bases; nucleotides not matched to a gene: 12. The CDR3 sequence is 16 residues long. From germline, CDR1 is SGHAT and CDR2 FQNNGV. The CDR3 DNA follows: TGTGCCAGCAGCGCCACCGGGACAGGGTTCGGAAATGAGCAGTTCTTC. As protein: CASSATGTGFGNEQFF.

J is TRBJ1-1 and V is TRBV12-3 or TRBV12-4; no firm D call. The CDR3 loop spans 14 amino acids. Deletions cut 1 base from V and 5 bases from J, with 11 bases between. The CDR3 reads CASSLVWGRTEAFF. Here the CDR3 DNA reads TGTGCCAGCAGTTTAGTATGGGGAAGGACTGAAGCTTTCTTT.

The chain uses TRBV20-1 and TRBJ2-7; D may be TRBD2 (6 bases). Between the trimmed V and J ends, which lost 6 bases and 3 bases, there was a span of 12 bases. CDR3 length equals 12 residues. Looked up from germline, CDR1 is DFQATT and CDR2 is SNEGSKA (reference sequence). In DNA form, the CDR3 reads TGCAGTGCCGGAGGGGCCGGCTACGAGCAGTACTTC. Encoded protein: CSAGGAGYEQYF.

The V call is TRBV5-1, the J call TRBJ1-6, with D maybe TRBD1 (5 bases). Germline assignment: CDR1 SGHRS and CDR2 YFSETQ. V gave up 4 bases and J gave up 8 bases, with 16 bases separating them. CDR3 length: 15 residues. The CDR3, as DNA: TGCGCCAGCAGCCTTACCGGGCCGGGGGATTCACCCCTCCACTTT. As protein: CASSLTGPGDSPLHF.

The V call is TRBV5-6, the J call TRBJ2-5; TRBD2 matches at 10 bases. TRBJ2-7 explains the end of the DNA better; the J call may be wrong. CDR3 size: 15 residues. CDR1 SGHDT and CDR2 YYEEEE come from the germline V gene. The CDR3 sequence: CASSFGTSEYYEQYF. CDR3 sequence (DNA): TGTGCCAGCAGCTTCGGGACTAGCGAATACTACGAGCAGTACTTC.

The gene calls are TRBV7-2 and TRBJ2-3; TRBD2 agrees at 10 bases. J lost 2 bases, V lost 7 bases, and 15 bases had no gene match. Germline CDR1 SGHTA, CDR2 FQGNSA. The CDR3 length is 18 residues. In DNA, the CDR3 is TGTGCCAGCACCTTCATCCTGGCTAGCGGGAGAACCACAGATACGCAGTATTTT. It translates to CASTFILASGRTTDTQYF.

This clonotype was seen only once. The chain carries TRBV2 and TRBJ2-1; D is perhaps TRBD2 (6 bases). The CDR3 has 13 residues. The germline V gene has CDR1 SNHLY and CDR2 FYNNEI. Trimming removed 7 bases from V and 6 bases from J, with 13 bases in between. CDR3 sequence reads: CASTGELFNEQFF. The CDR3 DNA is TGTGCCAGCACGGGGGAGCTTTTCAATGAGCAGTTCTTC.

The V gene is TRBV20-1, the J gene TRBJ2-1; 10 nucleotides match TRBD1. CDR3 length equals 15 residues. Germline V gene data show CDR1 as DFQATT and CDR2 as SNEGSKA (reference sequence). V dropped 5 bases and J dropped 4; count of bases not matched to a gene: 8. The CDR3, as DNA: TGCAGTGCTGCCCAACCGGGACAGGGGTACAATGAGCAGTTCTTC. Protein product: CSAAQPGQGYNEQFF.

The rearrangement joins TRBV27 to TRBJ1-2; D remains ambiguous. Per germline, CDR1 MNHEY and CDR2 SMNVEV (reference sequence). V dropped 5 bases and J dropped 2 bases, with 6 bases sitting between them. The CDR3 loop spans 12 amino acids. The CDR3 DNA reads as TGTGCCAGCAGTACCGTCAACTATGGCTACACCTTC. It yields the protein CASSTVNYGYTF.

This clonotype was recorded only once. This chain links TRBV24-1 with TRBJ2-3; D ambiguous. This CDR3 has 14 amino acids. Germline values: CDR1 KGHDR, CDR2 SFDVKD. Trimming took 6 bases from V and 6 from J, leaving 15 bases between them. The CDR3 protein is CATSSTTRPDTQYF. CDR3 bases: TGTGCCACCAGTTCTACCACAAGGCCCGATACGCAGTATTTT.

This clonotype was counted once. The CDR3 reads CASSCHETQYF. CDR3 nucleotide sequence: TGTGCCAGCAGTTGTCACGAGACCCAGTACTTC. The genes are TRBV12-3 or TRBV12-4 and TRBJ2-5; D is unresolved. Trimming pared 4 bases from V and 5 bases from J, leaving 5 bases between. This CDR3 is built from 11 residues.

The J gene is TRBJ1-4, the V gene TRBV7-9; D is undetermined. CDR1 and CDR2 from the germline V gene are SEHNR and FQNEAQ (reference sequence). V was trimmed by 4 bases and J by 0 bases, leaving 18 bases between them. This CDR3 comprises 18 residues. CDR3 sequence: CASSSVRWQVSTNEKLFF. The CDR3 DNA is TGTGCCAGCAGCTCCGTTCGTTGGCAGGTGTCAACTAATGAAAAACTGTTTTTT.

CDR3 in DNA: TGCAGTGCCCCCGCTAGGACGGCTAATGAAAAACTGTTTTTT. Amino acid sequence: CSAPARTANEKLFF. The genes are TRBV20-1 and TRBJ1-4; D unresolved. This CDR3 region has 14 residues. The germline CDR1 and CDR2 sequences are DFQATT and SNEGSKA (reference sequence). The V and J ends lost 6 bases and 3 bases respectively, with 14 bases between them.

This chain joins TRBV7-3 and TRBJ2-3, with D unclear. Germline assignment: CDR1 SGHTA and CDR2 FQGTGA. V dropped 5 bases and J dropped 0 bases, with 9 bases sitting between them. This CDR3 is built from 14 residues. CDR3 sequence (DNA): TGTGCCAGCAGCCCCTCCCGCAGCACAGATACGCAGTATTTT. The encoded protein is CASSPSRSTDTQYF.

The CDR3 region is CASRRSPRTYEQYF. The CDR3 nucleotides are TGTGCCAGCAGGAGAAGCCCCAGGACCTACGAGCAGTACTTC. The chain carries TRBV12-3 or TRBV12-4 and TRBJ2-7; D is unclear. V dropped 6 bases and J dropped 2 bases, with 14 bases sitting between them. This CDR3 comprises 14 residues.

CDR3: CASRTHTFNPGNEKLFF. CDR3 nucleotides: TGTGCCAGCAGGACTCATACCTTCAACCCCGGTAATGAAAAACTGTTTTTT. This chain connects TRBV28 to TRBJ1-4; D remains unclear. V gave up 6 bases and J gave up 4 bases, with 21 bases separating them. Germline V gene data show CDR1 as MDHEN and CDR2 as SYDVKM. CDR3 size: 17 residues.

The chain is built from TRBV12-3 or TRBV12-4 and TRBJ2-3, with 10 positions matching TRBD2. The CDR3 loop spans 16 amino acids. The V and J ends lost 3 bases and 5 bases, in that order; junction bases with no gene match: 8. In DNA form, the CDR3 reads TGTGCCAGCAGTTTTCTCTCGGCTAGCGGGAGAGATACGCAGTATTTT. Translating gives CASSFLSASGRDTQYF.